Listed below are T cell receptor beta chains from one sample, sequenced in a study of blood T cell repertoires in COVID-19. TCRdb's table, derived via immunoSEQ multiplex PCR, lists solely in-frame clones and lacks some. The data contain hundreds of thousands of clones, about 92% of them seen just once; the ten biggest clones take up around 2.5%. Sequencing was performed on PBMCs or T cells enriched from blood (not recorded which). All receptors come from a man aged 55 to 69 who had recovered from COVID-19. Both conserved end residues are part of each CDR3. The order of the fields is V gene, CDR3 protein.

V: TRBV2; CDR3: CASPAGQGSGYTF
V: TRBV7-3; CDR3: CASSLTTTGELFF
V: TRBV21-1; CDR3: CASSNRLRNGGTEKLFF
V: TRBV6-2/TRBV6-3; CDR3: CASSLTTTDRTGSYTF
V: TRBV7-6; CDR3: CASSLAVADNNEKLFF
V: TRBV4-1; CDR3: CASSQVQTNTGELFF
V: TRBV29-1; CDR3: CSAAWWNTEAFF
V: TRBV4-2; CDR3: CASSQENLGDRDDSPLHF
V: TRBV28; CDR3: CASSFRVGSPLHF
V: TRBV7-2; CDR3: CASSLAGTTSETQYF
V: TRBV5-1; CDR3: CASSLALAGGREQFF
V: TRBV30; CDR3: CAWGDGLSGNTIYF
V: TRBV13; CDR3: CASSTGLAGPYEQYF
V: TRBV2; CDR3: CASKNGQAGNTEAFF
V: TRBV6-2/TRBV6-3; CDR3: CASSITGRAYGYTF
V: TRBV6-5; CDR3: CASRYTGNNSPLHF
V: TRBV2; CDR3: CASSSGTLGNTIYF
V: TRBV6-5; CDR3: CASSFSGTSVFDTQYF
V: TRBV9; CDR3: CASSETGGQETQYF
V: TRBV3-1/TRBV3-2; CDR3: CASSPRTGGWYEQYF
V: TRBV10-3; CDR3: CAISAAGKGDTQYF
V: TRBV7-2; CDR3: CASSLQTGGTEAFF
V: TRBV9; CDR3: CASSTQGVDTQYF
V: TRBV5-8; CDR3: CASSFGPREVVGELFF
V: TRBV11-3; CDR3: CASSPGPPEQYF
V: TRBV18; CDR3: CASSPRNTEAFF
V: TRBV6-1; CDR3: CASREPGQGAYNSPLHF
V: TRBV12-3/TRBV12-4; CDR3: CASSSGGTEAFF
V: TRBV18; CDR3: CASSLASHTDTQYF
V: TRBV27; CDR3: CASSMGLAGTGELFF
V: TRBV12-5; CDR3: CASGPGEKGEKLFF
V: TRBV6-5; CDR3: CASSYGQTKAFF
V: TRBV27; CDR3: CASSSNRGVSGANVLTF
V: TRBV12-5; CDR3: CASGRPGTSGYDITYNEQFF
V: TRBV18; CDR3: CASSPPSREGLFF
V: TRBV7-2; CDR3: CASSLGQGTGEAFF